This T cell receptor (beta chain) comes out of a study of human T cells and chemical hapten exposure. Findings and limits, study-wide: Expanded TCRs were compared with controls, and the expanded TCRs formed significantly more large CDR3 similarity clusters.

Time point in this sample: pre-sensitization, week 0. Regarding treatment: therapeutic diphenylcyclopropenone sensitization with weekly scalp DPC. Looked up from germline, CDR1 is KGHSH and CDR2 is LQKENI. The CDR3 is 13 residues long. V gave up 3 bases and J gave up 8 bases, with 13 bases separating them. In its sample, this clonotype was seen a few times. Antigen unknown. TCRdb passed the RACE reads through MiXCR, listing each CDR3 protein once. Among 85,000 to 90,000 distinct CDR3 sequences listed, 8% to 10% were seen once. The V gene is TRBV18, the J gene TRBJ1-2; D uncertain. The sequence was collected from a woman in her 40s with alopecia areata. Some clones in this sample may be carry-over from other donors' samples. The sequences come from whole blood, collected in connection with sensitization to the hapten diphenylcyclopropenone (DPC). The CDR3 region is CASSPEAAAGYTF. CDR3 in DNA: TGTGCCAGCTCACCCGAGGCTGCGGCGGGCTACACCTTC. Complete variable domain (other parts from reference TRBV18 and TRBJ1-2): NAGVMQNPRHLVRRRGQEARLRCSPMKGHSHVYWYRQLPEEGLKFMVYLQKENIIDESGMPKERFSAEFPKEGPSILRIQQVVRGDSAAYFCASSPEAAAGYTFGSGTRLTVV.